A selection of T cell receptor beta chains follows, all from one sample in a study of beta chain features in type 1 diabetes. This table comes from immunoSEQ multiplex PCR, and its TCRdb copy is limited to in-frame clones, with some not included. The table shows roughly 300,000 clones, with around 15% occurring only once. The material sequenced was naive CD4+ T cells from blood. The receptors were gathered from a man younger than 45 with type 1 diabetes. Each CDR3 is given with its conserved first and last residue.

V gene: TRBV7-2; J gene: TRBJ1-1; CDR3 protein: CASSLMSVNTEAFF
V gene: TRBV29-1; J gene: TRBJ1-1; CDR3 protein: CSVGTLQNTEAFF
V gene: TRBV11-3; J gene: TRBJ2-1; CDR3 protein: CASSLGTSGSEQFF
V gene: TRBV10-3; J gene: TRBJ1-1; CDR3 protein: CAISEQGPELTEAFF
V gene: TRBV10-3; J gene: TRBJ2-7; CDR3 protein: CAIGTVTYEQYF
V gene: TRBV19; J gene: TRBJ1-5; CDR3 protein: CASSIGDRDSNQPQHF
V gene: TRBV2; J gene: TRBJ2-5; CDR3 protein: CASKDRGETQYF
V gene: TRBV6-1; J gene: TRBJ1-4; CDR3 protein: CASRTTTALKLFF
V gene: TRBV25-1; J gene: TRBJ2-5; CDR3 protein: CASSEGSGRAGETQYF
V gene: TRBV4-2; J gene: TRBJ2-2; CDR3 protein: CASSQVSGTGELFF
V gene: TRBV19; J gene: TRBJ2-5; CDR3 protein: CASSIDYLLQETQYF
V gene: TRBV7-3; J gene: TRBJ2-7; CDR3 protein: CASSADGGRAAYEQYF
V gene: TRBV12-5; J gene: TRBJ1-1; CDR3 protein: CASTQGMNTEAFF
V gene: TRBV14; J gene: TRBJ2-1; CDR3 protein: CASSQELRSEQFF